This TCR beta chain was documented in a study of response to subunit inactivated influenza vaccine. TCRdb used MiXCR to reprocess the RT-PCR reads, holding one entry per CDR3 protein. The data show 250,000 to 350,000 distinct CDR3 sequences, 22% seen once. The sequence was obtained from a man between 50 and 75 years old who received an inactivated influenza vaccine. The sequenced sample was PBMCs from blood, obtained less than 22 months after vaccination.

DNA for the CDR3: TGTGCCAGCAGCCCCTTCCGGGGGGATGGGGACACCGGGGAGCTGTTTTTT. It codes for CASSPFRGDGDTGELFF. V is TRBV7-9 and J is TRBJ2-2; 7 positions match TRBD2. V trimming: 5 bases; J trimming: 3 bases; junction bases outside the gene matches: 12. Germline lookup yields CDR1 SEHNR and CDR2 FQNEAQ (reference sequence). The CDR3 sequence is 17 residues long.